These T cell receptor beta chains were read from a single sample in a study of response to subunit inactivated influenza vaccine. TCRdb reprocessed the RT-PCR reads via MiXCR and lists one record per CDR3 protein. The table records fewer than 800,000 distinct CDR3 sequences, roughly 14% of them present only once. The starting material was PBMCs from blood, obtained roughly 12 days after vaccination. These TCRs come from a man aged 50-59 years who received an inactivated influenza vaccine. The CDR3 runs from the conserved cysteine through the conserved F or W. The order of the fields is clone size, J gene, V gene, D gene, CDR3 protein, CDR3 DNA. The D gene is left open where the match is weak. Some rows mark clone size as missing; the rest say once, few, many or name a class of expanded clone.

NA TRBJ2-5 TRBV4-2 NA CASSQDVLQETQYF TGTGCCAGCAGCCAAGATGTACTGCAAGAGACCCAGTACTTC
NA TRBJ1-5 TRBV12-3/TRBV12-4 NA CASSFGRANQPQHF TGTGCCAGCAGTTTTGGCAGGGCCAATCAGCCCCAGCATTTT
few TRBJ1-1 TRBV28 NA CASSPITGFHTEAFF TGTGCCAGCAGTCCTATCACAGGTTTCCACACTGAAGCTTTCTTT
NA TRBJ2-2 TRBV20-1 NA CSALDSSTGELFF TGCAGTGCCCTGGACAGTTCCACCGGGGAGCTGTTTTTT
few TRBJ2-3 TRBV5-1 TRBD1 CASSLAVPGQQRSSTDTQYF TGCGCCAGCAGCTTGGCAGTCCCGGGACAGCAAAGATCTAGCACAGATACGCAGTATTTT
many TRBJ1-2 TRBV29-1 NA CSVGGGAGYGYTF TGCAGCGTTGGCGGGGGGGCGGGCTATGGCTACACCTTC
NA TRBJ2-1 TRBV7-2 NA CASSLERAGPYNEQFF TGTGCCAGCAGCTTAGAACGGGCAGGACCCTACAATGAGCAGTTCTTC
NA TRBJ2-2 TRBV7-3 TRBD2 CASSLTPAGTLTGELFF TGTGCCAGCAGCTTAACGCCAGCGGGAACCCTCACCGGGGAGCTGTTTTTT
few TRBJ2-5 TRBV29-1 TRBD1 CSVAHRGQETQYF TGCAGCGTAGCGCACAGGGGACAAGAGACCCAGTACTTC
few TRBJ2-1 TRBV19 TRBD1 CASSPTGTGHYNEQFF TGTGCCAGTAGTCCGACCGGGACAGGGCACTACAATGAGCAGTTCTTC
few TRBJ2-3 TRBV30 TRBD2 CAWSVGLAYTDTQYF TGTGCCTGGAGTGTTGGACTAGCCTACACAGATACGCAGTATTTT
few TRBJ2-7 TRBV20-1 NA CSVEDWGNEQYF TGCAGTGTTGAGGACTGGGGTAACGAGCAGTACTTC
NA TRBJ2-3 TRBV29-1 NA CSVDIWGADTQYF TGCAGCGTTGACATATGGGGAGCAGATACGCAGTATTTT
few TRBJ2-7 TRBV2 TRBD2 CASMPSGIHEQYF TGTGCCAGCATGCCTAGCGGGATACACGAGCAGTACTTC
NA TRBJ2-3 TRBV28 NA CASTSDLTDTQYF TGTGCCAGTACGTCGGACCTCACAGATACGCAGTATTTT
few TRBJ2-1 TRBV29-1 NA CSVEGYVDEQFF TGCAGCGTTGAGGGCTATGTTGATGAGCAGTTCTTC
few TRBJ2-2 TRBV20-1 TRBD2 CSASSGLAGGTNTGELFF TGCAGTGCTAGTTCGGGACTAGCGGGGGGGACGAACACCGGGGAGCTGTTTTTT
few TRBJ2-1 TRBV5-6 TRBD1 CASSSRTGYYNEQFF TGTGCCAGCAGCTCGCGGACAGGGTACTACAATGAGCAGTTCTTC
NA TRBJ1-2 TRBV6-5 TRBD1 CASSYSLGGGGYTF TGTGCCAGCAGTTACTCTCTAGGGGGCGGGGGCTACACCTTC
NA TRBJ2-5 TRBV29-1 TRBD1 CSVEDRVETQYF TGCAGCGTTGAGGACAGGGTAGAGACCCAGTACTTC
NA TRBJ2-1 TRBV7-2 TRBD2 CASSLAPTSGRYNEQFF TGTGCCAGCAGCTTAGCCCCGACTAGCGGGAGGTACAATGAGCAGTTCTTC
NA TRBJ1-2 TRBV12-3/TRBV12-4 NA CASTGLRRSSYGYTF TGTGCCAGCACCGGTCTCCGGCGCAGTAGTTATGGCTACACCTTC
few TRBJ2-7 TRBV10-3 NA CATSRVSYEQYF TGTGCCACCTCCCGGGTTTCCTACGAGCAGTACTTC
few TRBJ2-3 TRBV19 TRBD2 CASSARTSGGARRKDTQYF TGTGCCAGTAGTGCCCGGACTAGCGGGGGGGCCCGAAGGAAAGATACGCAGTATTTT
few TRBJ2-5 TRBV28 TRBD2 CASTLTLGLAGVETQYF TGTGCCAGCACTTTAACTTTGGGACTAGCGGGAGTGGAGACCCAGTACTTC
NA TRBJ2-4 TRBV3-1 NA CASSQMGKAKNIQYF TGTGCCAGCAGCCAAATGGGGAAAGCCAAAAACATTCAGTACTTC
NA TRBJ1-1 TRBV4-3 NA CASSQDLVGNTEAFF TGCGCCAGCAGCCAAGATTTGGTCGGGAACACTGAAGCTTTCTTT
many TRBJ1-3 TRBV12-3/TRBV12-4 NA CATRGSGNTIYF TGTGCCACCCGGGGCTCTGGAAACACCATATATTTT
few TRBJ2-7 TRBV11-2 NA CASSPDGPHEQYF TGTGCCAGCAGCCCCGACGGGCCCCACGAGCAGTACTTC
few TRBJ2-6 TRBV7-3 NA CASSLPRRAAGANVLTF TGTGCCAGCAGCTTACCTCGGAGAGCTGCTGGGGCCAACGTCCTGACTTTC
few TRBJ2-1 TRBV5-6 NA CASSYHVEQFF TGTGCCAGCAGCTATCATGTTGAGCAGTTCTTC
NA TRBJ2-3 TRBV20-1 NA CSARDVAEIADTQYF TGCAGTGCTAGAGATGTAGCGGAAATCGCAGATACGCAGTATTTT
few TRBJ2-7 TRBV5-1 NA CASSGGTVPYEQYF TGCGCCAGCAGCGGGGGGACAGTTCCCTACGAGCAGTACTTC
NA TRBJ2-5 TRBV2 NA CASSANPDGETQYF TGTGCCAGCAGTGCCAACCCCGATGGAGAGACCCAGTACTTC
many TRBJ2-7 TRBV5-5 TRBD1 CASSLTGDIEQYF TGTGCCAGCAGCTTGACAGGGGACATCGAGCAGTACTTC
many TRBJ2-4 TRBV12-3/TRBV12-4 TRBD1 CASSTQTGWNIQYF TGTGCCAGCAGTACTCAGACAGGGTGGAACATTCAGTACTTC
few TRBJ2-7 TRBV15 NA CATSRASYLGASYEQYF TGTGCCACCAGCAGGGCCAGCTATCTGGGGGCTTCCTACGAGCAGTACTTC
NA TRBJ2-1 TRBV10-3 TRBD2 CAIRTSANNEQFF TGTGCCATCAGGACTAGCGCAAACAATGAGCAGTTCTTC
NA TRBJ1-1 TRBV6-2/TRBV6-3 NA CASSLPDVRTEAFF TGTGCCAGCAGCCTCCCGGACGTTCGGACTGAAGCTTTCTTT
few TRBJ1-5 TRBV7-2 NA CASSLAGDPSNQPQHF TGTGCCAGCAGCTTAGCAGGGGACCCAAGCAATCAGCCCCAGCATTTT
once TRBJ2-7 TRBV29-1 NA CSVETGTYEQYF TGCAGCGTTGAGACAGGAACCTACGAGCAGTACTTC
many TRBJ2-3 TRBV29-1 TRBD2 CSTRRQGGADTQYF TGCAGTACCCGTAGGCAGGGAGGGGCAGATACGCAGTATTTT
few TRBJ2-5 TRBV7-6 TRBD1 CASSLRDRGRQETQYF TGTGCCAGCAGCTTAAGGGACAGGGGACGCCAAGAGACCCAGTACTTC
few TRBJ2-1 TRBV29-1 NA CSVDSREGHNEQFF TGCAGCGTTGATTCGCGGGAAGGTCACAATGAGCAGTTCTTC
NA TRBJ2-3 TRBV20-1 NA CSALIQSPDTQYF TGCAGTGCCCTTATTCAGAGCCCAGATACGCAGTATTTT
NA TRBJ2-2 TRBV6-4 TRBD1 CASSSHRGTGELFF TGTGCCAGCAGTAGCCACAGGGGAACCGGGGAGCTGTTTTTT
NA TRBJ1-5 TRBV20-1 NA CSARDPGGYQPQHF TGCAGTGCTAGAGATCCCGGCGGTTATCAGCCCCAGCATTTT
NA TRBJ2-1 TRBV10-3 NA CAIRDSNYNEQFF TGTGCCATCCGGGACTCGAACTACAATGAGCAGTTCTTC